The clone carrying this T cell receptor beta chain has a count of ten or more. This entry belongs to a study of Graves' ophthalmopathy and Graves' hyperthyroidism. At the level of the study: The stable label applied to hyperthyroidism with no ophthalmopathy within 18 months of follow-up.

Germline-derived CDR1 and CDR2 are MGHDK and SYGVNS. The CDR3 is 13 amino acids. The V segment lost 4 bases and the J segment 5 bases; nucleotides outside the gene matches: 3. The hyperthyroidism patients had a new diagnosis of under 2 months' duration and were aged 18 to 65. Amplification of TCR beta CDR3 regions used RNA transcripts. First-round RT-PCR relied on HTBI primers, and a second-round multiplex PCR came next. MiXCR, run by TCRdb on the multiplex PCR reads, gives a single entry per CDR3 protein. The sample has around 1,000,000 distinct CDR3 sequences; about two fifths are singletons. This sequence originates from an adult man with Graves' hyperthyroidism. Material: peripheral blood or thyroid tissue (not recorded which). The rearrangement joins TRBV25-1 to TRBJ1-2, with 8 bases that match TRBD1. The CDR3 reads CASSGGQGYGYTF. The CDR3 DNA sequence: TGTGCCAGCAGTGGAGGACAGGGTTATGGCTACACCTTC.